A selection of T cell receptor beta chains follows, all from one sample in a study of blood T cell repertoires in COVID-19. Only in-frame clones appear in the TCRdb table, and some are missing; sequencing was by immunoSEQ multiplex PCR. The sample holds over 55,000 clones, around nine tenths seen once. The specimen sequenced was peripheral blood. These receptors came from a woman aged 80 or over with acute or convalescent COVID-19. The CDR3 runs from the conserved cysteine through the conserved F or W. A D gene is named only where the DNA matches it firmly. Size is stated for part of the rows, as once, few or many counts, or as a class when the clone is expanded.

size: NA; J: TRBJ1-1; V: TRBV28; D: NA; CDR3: CASSLQQGWGTEAFF; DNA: TGTGCCAGCAGTTTACAACAGGGTTGGGGCACTGAAGCTTTCTTT
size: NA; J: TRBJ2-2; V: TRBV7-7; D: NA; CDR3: CASSQVGGTGELFF; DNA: TGTGCCAGCTCCCAAGTGGGGGGCACCGGGGAGCTGTTTTTT
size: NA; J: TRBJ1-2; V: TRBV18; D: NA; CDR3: CASSPDRNYGYTF; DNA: TGTGCCAGCTCACCTGACAGAAACTATGGCTACACCTTC
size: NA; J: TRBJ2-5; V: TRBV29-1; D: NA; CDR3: CSVDGVAGETQYF; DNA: TGCAGCGTTGATGGGGTGGCGGGGGAGACCCAGTACTTC
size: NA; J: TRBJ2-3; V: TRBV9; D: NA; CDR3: CASSARASLGTDTQYF; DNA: TGTGCCAGCAGCGCCCGGGCTAGCTTAGGGACAGATACGCAGTATTTT
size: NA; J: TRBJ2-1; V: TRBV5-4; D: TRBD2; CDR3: CASAGGRYNEQFF; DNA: TGTGCCAGCGCGGGGGGGCGATACAATGAGCAGTTCTTC
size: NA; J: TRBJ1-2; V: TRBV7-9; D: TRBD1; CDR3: CASSLATSTGVLGGYTF; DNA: TGTGCCAGCAGCTTAGCTACATCGACAGGGGTTTTAGGTGGCTACACCTTC
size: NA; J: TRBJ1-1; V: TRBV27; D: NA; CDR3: CASSLTGGSPEAFF; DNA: TGTGCCAGCAGTTTAACGGGGGGTTCCCCTGAAGCTTTCTTT
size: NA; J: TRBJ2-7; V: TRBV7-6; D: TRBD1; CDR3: CASSLVQGSYEQYF; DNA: TGTGCCAGCAGCTTAGTACAGGGGTCCTACGAGCAGTACTTC
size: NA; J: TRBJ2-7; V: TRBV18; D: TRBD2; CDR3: CASSSLADPYEQYF; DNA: TGTGCCAGCTCGAGCCTAGCGGACCCCTACGAGCAGTACTTC
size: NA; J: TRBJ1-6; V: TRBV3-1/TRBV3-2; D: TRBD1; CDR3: CASTAGTGYNSPLHF; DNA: TGTGCCAGCACCGCAGGGACAGGGTATAATTCACCCCTCCACTTT
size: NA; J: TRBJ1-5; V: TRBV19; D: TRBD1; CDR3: CASSTWTGGAYQPQHF; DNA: TGTGCCAGTAGTACCTGGACAGGGGGCGCTTATCAGCCCCAGCATTTT
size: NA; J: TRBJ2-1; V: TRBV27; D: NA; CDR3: CASSPFFVDGRGHNEQFF; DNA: TGTGCCAGCAGCCCCTTCTTCGTCGACGGGAGAGGGCACAATGAGCAGTTCTTC
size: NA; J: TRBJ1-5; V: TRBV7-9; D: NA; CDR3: CASSLSTGNQPQHF; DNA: TGTGCCAGCAGCTTATCTACCGGCAATCAGCCCCAGCATTTT
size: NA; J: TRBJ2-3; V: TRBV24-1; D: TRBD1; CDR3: CATGRQGGTDTQYF; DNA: TGTGCCACCGGTCGACAGGGAGGCACAGATACGCAGTATTTT
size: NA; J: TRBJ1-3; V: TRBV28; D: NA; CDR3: CASSLGAAGNTIYF; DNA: TGTGCCAGCAGTTTAGGGGCGGCTGGAAACACCATATATTTT
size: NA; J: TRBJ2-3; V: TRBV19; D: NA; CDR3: CASSIDSAGTQYF; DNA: TGTGCCAGTAGTATAGATTCGGCAGGGACGCAGTATTTT
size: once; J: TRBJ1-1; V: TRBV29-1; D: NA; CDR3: CSTEETIQAFF; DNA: TGCAGCACCGAAGAGACAATTCAAGCTTTCTTT
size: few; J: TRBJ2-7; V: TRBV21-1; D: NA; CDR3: CASIGDYEQYF; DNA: TGTGCCAGCATAGGAGATTACGAGCAGTACTTC
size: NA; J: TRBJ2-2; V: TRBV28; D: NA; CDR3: CASSETGPNTGELFF; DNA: TGTGCCAGCAGTGAAACAGGGCCCAACACCGGGGAGCTGTTTTTT
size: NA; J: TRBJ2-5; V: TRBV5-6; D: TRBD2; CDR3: CASSLELAGYQETQYF; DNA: TGTGCCAGCAGCTTGGAACTAGCGGGGTACCAAGAGACCCAGTACTTC
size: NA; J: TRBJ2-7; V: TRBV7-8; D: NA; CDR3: CASSLTYEQYF; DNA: TGTGCCAGCAGCCTCACCTACGAGCAGTACTTC
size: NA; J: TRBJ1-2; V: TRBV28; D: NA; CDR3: CASRVRSGNGYTF; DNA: TGTGCCAGCAGAGTACGGTCCGGGAATGGCTACACCTTC
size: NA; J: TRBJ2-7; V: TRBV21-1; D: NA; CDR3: CASTYRGYEQYF; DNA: TGTGCCAGCACCTACAGGGGCTACGAGCAGTACTTC
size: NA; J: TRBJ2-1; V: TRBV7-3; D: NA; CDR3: CASSPGGTSYNEQFF; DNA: TGTGCCAGCAGCCCGGGGGGCACTTCCTACAATGAGCAGTTCTTC
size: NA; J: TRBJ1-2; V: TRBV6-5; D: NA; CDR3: CASSYPQGQGYGYTF; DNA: TGTGCCAGCAGTTACCCCCAGGGGCAAGGCTATGGCTACACCTTC
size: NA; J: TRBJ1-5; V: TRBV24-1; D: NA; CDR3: CATSDRVGQPQHF; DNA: TGTGCCACCAGTGACAGGGTTGGACAGCCCCAGCATTTT
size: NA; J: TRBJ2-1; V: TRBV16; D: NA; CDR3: CASSQTRYNEQFF; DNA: TGTGCCAGCAGCCAAACTCGTTACAATGAGCAGTTCTTC
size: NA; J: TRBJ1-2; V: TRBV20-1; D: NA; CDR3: CSAIGMTADTF; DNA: TGCAGTGCCATAGGAATGACTGCAGACACCTTC
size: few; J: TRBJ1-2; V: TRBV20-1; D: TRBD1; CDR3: CSASSYDGQGRYGYTF; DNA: TGCAGTGCTAGTAGTTATGACGGACAGGGAAGGTATGGCTACACCTTC
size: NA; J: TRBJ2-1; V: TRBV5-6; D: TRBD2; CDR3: CASSLAGGVNEQFF; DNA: TGTGCCAGCAGCTTAGCGGGAGGAGTCAATGAGCAGTTCTTC
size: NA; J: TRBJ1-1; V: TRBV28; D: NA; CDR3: CASSSQGKAFF; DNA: TGTGCCAGCAGTTCGCAGGGTAAGGCTTTCTTT
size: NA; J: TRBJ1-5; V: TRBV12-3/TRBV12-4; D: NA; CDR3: CASTEGFNQPQHF; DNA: TGTGCCAGCACTGAGGGCTTCAATCAGCCCCAGCATTTT
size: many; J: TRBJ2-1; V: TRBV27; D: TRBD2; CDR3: CASSLSASGGAREQFF; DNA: TGTGCCAGCAGTTTATCTGCTAGCGGGGGGGCCCGTGAGCAGTTCTTC
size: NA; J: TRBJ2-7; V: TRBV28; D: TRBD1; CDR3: CASSLPGTGEQYF; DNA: TGTGCCAGCAGTTTGCCCGGGACAGGCGAGCAGTACTTC
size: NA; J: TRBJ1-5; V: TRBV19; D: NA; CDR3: CASRRTENQPQHF; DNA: TGTGCCAGTAGGCGGACAGAGAATCAGCCCCAGCATTTT
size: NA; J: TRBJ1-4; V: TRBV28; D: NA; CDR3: CASSPSRVLNEKLFF; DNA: TGTGCCAGCTCCCCCTCACGGGTTCTTAATGAAAAACTGTTTTTT
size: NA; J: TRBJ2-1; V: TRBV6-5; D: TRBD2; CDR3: CASSRERGRNEQFF; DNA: TGTGCCAGCAGTAGAGAGCGGGGGAGGAATGAGCAGTTCTTC
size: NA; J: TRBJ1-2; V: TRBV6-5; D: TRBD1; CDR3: CASSYSGTGSYGYTF; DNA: TGTGCCAGCAGTTACTCCGGGACAGGGTCGTATGGCTACACCTTC
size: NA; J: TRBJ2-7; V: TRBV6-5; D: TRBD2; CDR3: CASRLSGGQGGEQYF; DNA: TGTGCCAGCAGACTGAGCGGGGGCCAAGGGGGCGAGCAGTACTTC